A single sample is the source of the 11 T cell receptor beta chains below, sequenced in a study of cytomegalovirus exposure and HLA in healthy donors. In the PCR, 60 Vbeta and 13 Jbeta primers were used. Libraries were prepared by immunoSEQ multiplex PCR; TCRdb keeps only in-frame clonotypes and omits some of them. The table includes 130,000 to 150,000 clones, around 81% detected once. The sequencing input was PBMCs. The origin of the receptors is a man in his forties in good health and CMV-seropositive.

This clone was picked up a small number of times. CDR3 protein: CASSGRDFGAGQPQHF. The CDR3 DNA reads TGTGCCAGTAGTGGCAGGGATTTTGGAGCTGGTCAGCCCCAGCATTTT. J is TRBJ1-5 and V is TRBV19; D is perhaps TRBD1 (5 bases). V was shortened by 5 bases and J by 6 bases, with 20 bases between the two germline ends. The germline CDR1 and CDR2 sequences are LNHDA and SQIVND (reference sequence). The CDR3 consists of 16 residues.

This clone has more than one count but fewer than ten. The gene calls are TRBV6-5 and TRBJ1-4; D gene uncertain. CDR3 length equals 14 residues. Germline lookup yields CDR1 MNHEY and CDR2 SVGAGI. The V end was cut by 2 bases, the J end by 1 base, with 5 bases between. This CDR3 is CASSYIRTNEKLFF. The CDR3 bases are TGTGCCAGCAGTTACATCCGAACTAATGAAAAACTGTTTTTT.

The chain recombines TRBV19 with TRBJ1-1; D call uncertain. The CDR3 covers 13 residues. V was pared by 0 bases and J by 8 bases, with 10 bases between. Per germline, CDR1 LNHDA and CDR2 SQIVND (reference sequence). This chain's CDR3 is CASSIEVNREAFF. The CDR3 nucleotides are TGTGCCAGTAGTATAGAGGTGAATCGGGAAGCTTTCTTT.

The CDR3 nucleotides are TGTGCCAGCAGCCTAGACCGAAGCCTTAGCGGGCTCGAGCAGTACTTC. Translating gives CASSLDRSLSGLEQYF. The chain has TRBV16 and TRBJ2-7; TRBD2 agrees at 7 bases. Germline CDR1 and CDR2: KGHSY and FQNENV. The length of the CDR3 is 16 residues. V dropped 4 bases and J dropped 6; count of bases not matched to a gene: 15.

The chain links TRBV5-1 to TRBJ2-7; D remains unclear. Germline V gives CDR1 SGHRS, CDR2 YFSETQ. The CDR3 contains 14 residues. Trimming shortened V by 0 bases and J by 2 bases, and 9 bases separated the two germline ends. CDR3 region: CASSLDPVAYEQYF. CDR3 in DNA: TGCGCCAGCAGCTTGGACCCGGTGGCCTACGAGCAGTACTTC.

The chain uses TRBV6-1 and TRBJ2-1, with D maybe TRBD1 (6 bases). The germline V and J ends were trimmed by 2 bases and 5 bases, with 13 bases remaining between them. Per germline, CDR1 MNHNS and CDR2 SASEGT. The CDR3 contains 15 residues. The CDR3 DNA sequence: TGTGCCAGCAGTGAACCGGGACACCTAAACAATGAGCAGTTCTTC. This sequence encodes CASSEPGHLNNEQFF.

The chain uses TRBV19 and TRBJ1-6; D call uncertain. V lost 4 bases to trimming and J lost 2 bases, with 12 bases between them. This CDR3 contains 16 residues. Germline V gives CDR1 LNHDA, CDR2 SQIVND (reference sequence). CDR3 sequence: CASSSAGGTYNSPLHF. The CDR3 DNA is TGTGCCAGTAGTAGCGCCGGAGGTACCTATAATTCACCCCTCCACTTT.

The chain links TRBV6-1 to TRBJ2-7; 7 bases are a match to TRBD2. The CDR3 loop spans 15 amino acids. Germline lookup yields CDR1 MNHNS and CDR2 SASEGT. Trimming removed 7 bases from V and 2 bases from J; junction bases left unmatched: 11. In nucleotides, the CDR3 is TGTGCCAGCATGTGGCGGGAGAATCGGCCCTACGAGCAGTACTTC. It specifies CASMWRENRPYEQYF.

This clone has just one count. The V gene is TRBV7-9, the J gene TRBJ2-5; TRBD2 matches 10 bases. The CDR3 spans 18 residues. Germline values: CDR1 SEHNR, CDR2 FQNEAQ (reference sequence). V lost 1 base and J lost 2; bases outside the gene matches: 10. The CDR3 here is CASSLGRLAGKSQETQYF. The CDR3 nucleotides read TGTGCCAGCAGCTTAGGGAGACTAGCGGGTAAATCTCAAGAGACCCAGTACTTC.

In its sample, this clone was seen once. V gene TRBV10-2 combines with J gene TRBJ2-7; 11 bases line up with TRBD2. The CDR3 covers 20 residues. The germline CDR1 and CDR2 sequences are WSHSY and SAAADI. With 0 bases clipped from V and 1 base from J, the junction kept 14 bases outside the gene matches. The CDR3 is CASSESFRASGRPGSYEQYF. Written as DNA, the CDR3 is TGCGCCAGCAGTGAGTCGTTTAGGGCTAGCGGGAGGCCGGGGTCCTACGAGCAGTACTTC.

The chain couples TRBV7-6 to TRBJ2-7; 10 bases are shared with TRBD2. The CDR3 totals 15 residues. Germline loops: CDR1 SGHVS, CDR2 FNYEAQ. The trim removed 5 bases at V and 4 bases at J, leaving 8 bases unmatched. Here the CDR3 reads CASSQLAGRLYEQYF. The CDR3 bases are TGTGCCAGCAGCCAACTAGCGGGACGCTTATACGAGCAGTACTTC. The complete variable domain, with remaining parts taken from reference TRBV7-6 and TRBJ2-7, reads GAGVSQSPRYKVTKRGQDVALRCDPISGHVSLYWYRQALGQGPEFLTYFNYEAQQDKSGLPNDRFSAERPEGSISTLTIQRTEQRDSAMYRCASSQLAGRLYEQYFGPGTRLTVT.